This passage covers 29 T cell receptor beta chains from one sample sequenced in a study of early T cells in non-severe SARS-CoV-2 infection. Each CDR3 protein is one row after TCRdb ran MiXCR on the 5' RACE reads. The sample lists approximately 42,000 distinct CDR3 sequences, around 6.8% seen once, with roughly 5.1% in the top ten. The material sequenced was whole blood. The source is an adult who was a healthcare worker with PCR-confirmed SARS-CoV-2 infection or an uninfected control (not recorded which).

In its sample, this clonotype was seen many times. The V call is TRBV9, the J call TRBJ2-7; D gene uncertain. Deletions cut 0 bases from V and 2 bases from J, with 6 bases between. Germline values: CDR1 SGDLS, CDR2 YYNGEE. CDR3 size: 13 residues. The CDR3 DNA reads TGTGCCAGCAGCGTAGGGGGAACCTACGAGCAGTACTTC. Translated, it gives CASSVGGTYEQYF.

There are many counts of this clonotype. The V gene is TRBV11-2, the J gene TRBJ2-2, with 8 bases fitting TRBD1. Germline V lookup: CDR1 SGHAT, CDR2 FQNNGV. This CDR3 has 14 amino acids. V lost 4 bases, J lost 7 bases, and 5 bases stayed unmatched. The CDR3 DNA reads TGTGCCAGCAGCTGGACAGGGCGAGGCGGGGAGCTGTTTTTT. It is translated as CASSWTGRGGELFF.

Many counts were recorded for this clonotype. The V and J genes are TRBV5-5 and TRBJ1-4; 8 bases are shared with TRBD1. The CDR3 loop spans 13 amino acids. Germline CDR1 and CDR2: SGHKS and YYEKEE (reference sequence). After removal of 2 bases from V and 7 bases from J, the junction contained 1 base not matched to a gene. This CDR3 is CASSFTGGEKLFF. The CDR3 DNA follows: TGTGCCAGCAGCTTTACAGGGGGTGAAAAACTGTTTTTT.

This clonotype was picked up a small number of times. The rearrangement links TRBV29-1 to TRBJ2-5, with 7 bases identical to TRBD1. This CDR3 contains 14 residues. The V segment lost 2 bases and the J segment 2 bases; nucleotides outside the gene matches: 5. Per germline, CDR1 SQVTM and CDR2 ANQGSEA. CDR3 DNA sequence: TGCAGCGTTGAAAAACAGGGGCGGCAAGAGACCCAGTACTTC. Translating gives CSVEKQGRQETQYF.

This clonotype has at least ten counts. This chain uses TRBV18 with TRBJ2-7; 13 bases match TRBD2. From germline, CDR1 is KGHSH and CDR2 LQKENI. The length of the CDR3 is 16 residues. V lost 0 bases and J lost 1; bases outside the gene matches: 0. CDR3 bases: TGTGCCAGCTCACCACCGACTAGCGGGGGGTCCTACGAGCAGTACTTC. Translated: CASSPPTSGGSYEQYF.

This clonotype was detected ten times or more. V usage is TRBV6-6 and J usage is TRBJ1-1, with a possible D match to TRBD1 (5 bases). The CDR3 covers 18 residues. Germline V gene data show CDR1 as MNHNY and CDR2 as SVGAGI (reference sequence). V was trimmed by 2 bases and J by 0 bases, leaving 19 bases between them. CDR3 DNA sequence: TGTGCCAGCAGTTACCCCTACTGGGACGGGCCTATGAACACTGAAGCTTTCTTT. Translated, it gives CASSYPYWDGPMNTEAFF.

This clonotype was seen a handful of times. The chain joins TRBV12-3 or TRBV12-4 to TRBJ2-2, with D unclear. V lost 5 bases and J lost 0, with 13 bases in between. This CDR3 comprises 16 residues. The CDR3 DNA reads TGTGCCAGCAGTCCCTCCCGGGTTCCGAACACCGGGGAGCTGTTTTTT. Its translation: CASSPSRVPNTGELFF.

This clonotype was picked up many times. V is TRBV5-1 and J is TRBJ1-2; D is undetermined. The V end lost 2 bases, the J end lost 2 bases, and 10 bases lay between the germline ends. The CDR3 is made up of 14 amino acids. CDR1 is SGHRS and CDR2 is YFSETQ in the germline V gene. CDR3 in DNA: TGCGCCAGCAGCTTAACCGGGAAAAACTATGGCTACACCTTC. This translates into CASSLTGKNYGYTF.

This clonotype showed up just a few times. The CDR3 nucleotides are TGCGCCAGCAGTGAGGGGGGACGGGAAAAGACCCAGTACTTC. It yields the protein CASSEGGREKTQYF. The chain recombines TRBV10-1 with TRBJ2-5; D is possibly TRBD1 or TRBD2 (5 bases each). Looked up from germline, CDR1 is WNHNN and CDR2 is SYGVQD (reference sequence). V dropped 2 bases and J dropped 6 bases, with 13 bases sitting between them. The CDR3 extends over 14 amino acids.

At least ten counts were recorded for this clonotype. V is TRBV14 and J is TRBJ2-5, with TRBD2 matching 8 bases. CDR1 SGHDN and CDR2 FVKESK come from the germline V gene. V shed 0 bases, J shed 4 bases, and the junction held 4 bases outside the gene matches. The CDR3 has 15 residues. CDR3 region: CASSQDGGGRETQYF. The CDR3 DNA is TGTGCCAGCAGCCAAGATGGCGGGGGGCGAGAGACCCAGTACTTC. Variable domain in full (rest from reference TRBV14 and TRBJ2-5): EAGVTQFPSHSVIEKGQTVTLRCDPISGHDNLYWYRRVMGKEIKFLLHFVKESKQDESGMPNNRFLAERTGGTYSTLKVQPAELEDSGVYFCASSQDGGGRETQYFGPGTRLLVL.

V and J are TRBV6-2 or TRBV6-3 and TRBJ2-2, with 7 positions matching TRBD1. Unmatched junction bases numbered 4, after V lost 0 bases and J lost 0 bases. From germline, CDR1 is MNHEY and CDR2 SVGEGT. The length of the CDR3 is 17 residues. For the CDR3, the DNA is TGTGCCAGCAGTTACTCGACTGACAGGGCGAACACCGGGGAGCTGTTTTTT. Translating gives CASSYSTDRANTGELFF.

This chain connects TRBV28 to TRBJ2-7; possibly TRBD2 for D (5 bases). Germline assignment: CDR1 MDHEN and CDR2 SYDVKM. This CDR3 is 17 amino acids long. The V gene lost 4 bases and the J gene lost 3 bases, with 22 bases spanning the gap. The CDR3 DNA is TGTGCCAGCAGTTCGTTGTTAGACCCGGAGGTGCACTACGAGCAGTACTTC. This gives the protein CASSSLLDPEVHYEQYF.

This chain connects TRBV7-8 to TRBJ2-7; D gene unclear. CDR1 and CDR2 (germline): SGHVS, FQNEAQ. The CDR3 is 15 residues long. V was cut by 5 bases and J by 4 bases, with 18 bases left in between. The DNA for the CDR3 is TGTGCCAGCAGCGCAGATTTCCCTGCCCCTTACGAGCAGTACTTC. Translating it yields CASSADFPAPYEQYF.

In this sample, this clonotype turned up a few times. The V gene is TRBV4-3, the J gene TRBJ2-7; D possibly matches TRBD1 or TRBD2 (7 bases each). CDR3 size: 17 residues. V was pared by 1 base and J by 4 bases, with 20 bases between. The V gene's germline CDR1 is LGHNA and CDR2 YSLEER. In nucleotides, the CDR3 is TGCGCCAGCAGCCAAGGAACAGGGGCCCCGGGAGGTTACGAGCAGTACTTC. This sequence encodes CASSQGTGAPGGYEQYF.

J is TRBJ2-5 and V is TRBV6-5; D is possibly TRBD2 (5 bases). The CDR3 has 12 residues. Germline lookup yields CDR1 MNHEY and CDR2 SVGAGI. The V end lost 9 bases, the J end lost 4 bases, and 12 bases lay between the germline ends. The CDR3 is CASPRRRETQYF. DNA for the CDR3: TGTGCCAGTCCACGGAGGCGAGAGACCCAGTACTTC.

This clonotype was seen repeatedly, ten times or more. The V call is TRBV19, the J call TRBJ2-2; TRBD1 aligns across 11 bases. CDR3 length: 16 residues. CDR1 and CDR2 (germline): LNHDA, SQIVND (reference sequence). The V and J ends lost 5 bases and 5 bases, in that order; junction bases with no gene match: 7. CDR3: CASSSDRGRLTGELFF. DNA of the CDR3: TGTGCCAGTAGTTCGGACAGGGGGCGCTTGACCGGGGAGCTGTTTTTT.

This clonotype was recorded many times. The chain is built from TRBV27 and TRBJ1-2; no definite D call. With 2 bases removed from V and 8 bases from J, the gap between germline ends came to 12 bases. This CDR3 is built from 13 residues. Germline assignment: CDR1 MNHEY and CDR2 SMNVEV (reference sequence). The CDR3 reads CASSLRGVHGYTF. In DNA form, the CDR3 reads TGTGCCAGCAGTTTACGCGGGGTCCACGGCTACACCTTC.

This chain connects TRBV18 to TRBJ1-3; TRBD1 is a possible D gene (5 bases). Germline assignment: CDR1 KGHSH and CDR2 LQKENI. This CDR3 is 16 amino acids long. V was shortened by 2 bases and J by 0 bases, with 11 bases between the two germline ends. The DNA of the CDR3 is TGTGCCAGCTCACCAATCCTTACAGGCTCTGGAAACACCATATATTTT. Translation: CASSPILTGSGNTIYF.

A few counts support this clonotype. V usage is TRBV4-3 and J usage is TRBJ2-3; D not resolved. The germline V gene has CDR1 LGHNA and CDR2 YSLEER. CDR3 length: 13 amino acids. Trimming left V 2 bases short and J 5 bases short, with 8 bases between. The CDR3: CASSQSPRDTQYF. CDR3 in DNA: TGCGCCAGCAGCCAAAGCCCGAGAGATACGCAGTATTTT.

The chain couples TRBV25-1 to TRBJ2-7, with D possibly called TRBD1 or TRBD2 (5 bases each). Between the trimmed V and J ends, which lost 4 bases and 5 bases, there was a span of 18 bases. The CDR3 runs 15 residues. Looked up from germline, CDR1 is MGHDK and CDR2 is SYGVNS. In DNA, the CDR3 is TGTGCCAGCAGTGCACAGGAGGCAGGGTCGGACGAGCAGTACTTC. Translation gives CASSAQEAGSDEQYF.

A word on this clonotype: The junction departs from the called germline gene at one end, perhaps through a read error. This chain links TRBV5-1 with TRBJ2-3, with a tentative D call TRBD1 (6 bases). CDR3 size: 15 residues. The germline V gene has CDR1 SGHRS and CDR2 YFSETQ. The CDR3 loop reads CASRLIGGHTDTQYF. CDR3 in DNA: TGCGCCAGCCGCTTAATAGGGGGACACACAGATACGCAGTATTTT.

Only a few counts were recorded for this clonotype. One end of the junction fails to match germline, which may point to a read error. The genes are TRBV7-2 and TRBJ2-6, with D possibly TRBD1 on 6 matching bases. This CDR3 is built from 18 residues. The germline V gene encodes CDR1 SGHTA and CDR2 FQGNSA. The CDR3 spells CASSPPLGGFSGANVLIF. DNA for the CDR3: TGTGCCAGCAGCCCACCGTTAGGGGGTTTCTCTGGGGCCAACGTCCTGATTTTC.

Ten or more counts support this clonotype. The chain has TRBV12-3 or TRBV12-4 and TRBJ2-7; 7 nucleotides line up with TRBD1. V dropped 5 bases and J dropped 1; count of bases not matched to a gene: 8. The CDR3 is 15 amino acids. CDR3 residues: CASSAGTEGSYEQYF. The CDR3 DNA is TGTGCCAGCAGTGCCGGGACAGAAGGTTCCTACGAGCAGTACTTC.

A word on this clonotype: Given the absence of the conserved phenylalanine or tryptophan at the CDR3 end, a read error is likely. The genes are TRBV7-8 and TRBJ1-1, with 10 bases that match TRBD1. The CDR3 contains 19 residues. Trimming took 1 base from V and 4 from J; bases not matched to a gene: 15. Germline CDR1 is SGHVS and CDR2 is FQNEAQ. The CDR3 here is CASSLVGTGVLGSGTEAFI. In DNA, the CDR3 is TGTGCCAGCAGCTTAGTGGGGACAGGGGTTCTAGGGTCGGGCACTGAAGCTTTCATT.

In the case of this clonotype: At one end, the junction sequence differs from germline, possibly due to a read error. The chain recombines TRBV6-1 with TRBJ1-1; a possible D gene is TRBD1 (6 bases). The CDR3 has 15 residues. The germline gives CDR1 MNHNS, CDR2 SASEGT. The chain's CDR3 is CVSSEWGGLYTEAFF. The CDR3 nucleotides are TGTGTCAGCAGTGAATGGGGGGGCCTCTACACTGAAGCTTTCTTT.

The sample holds many counts of this clonotype. The rearrangement uses TRBV11-2 and TRBJ2-7; D may be TRBD1 (6 bases). Germline CDR1 SGHAT, CDR2 FQNNGV. This CDR3 is built from 15 residues. Between the trimmed V and J ends, which lost 2 bases and 4 bases, there was a span of 15 bases. This CDR3 reads CASSLTGHLIYEQYF. CDR3 coding DNA: TGTGCCAGCAGCTTAACGGGACACCTGATTTACGAGCAGTACTTC.

This clonotype occurred many times. The V and J genes are TRBV9 and TRBJ1-1; D is unresolved. Germline CDR1 SGDLS, CDR2 YYNGEE. The CDR3 loop spans 13 amino acids. Trimming removed 0 bases at V and 1 base at J, with 4 bases between. The CDR3 bases are TGTGCCAGCAGCGTAGTGTGGAACACTGAAGCTTTCTTT. Residues: CASSVVWNTEAFF. Variable domain in full (rest from reference TRBV9 and TRBJ1-1): DSGVTQTPKHLITATGQRVTLRCSPRSGDLSVYWYQQSLDQGLQFLIQYYNGEERAKGNILERFSAQQFPDLHSELNLSSLELGDSALYFCASSVVWNTEAFFGQGTRLTVV.

This clonotype came up a few times. The V and J genes are TRBV6-2 or TRBV6-3 and TRBJ1-2, with a possible D match to TRBD1 (6 bases). Trimming removed 5 bases from V and 4 bases from J, with 14 bases in between. CDR1 MNHEY and CDR2 SVGEGT come from the germline V gene. The CDR3 spans 14 residues. The DNA for the CDR3 is TGTGCCAGCAGTCCAGAACAGGGTAGCTATGGCTACACCTTC. Protein: CASSPEQGSYGYTF.

This clonotype is labeled medium-sized. The chain joins TRBV6-2 or TRBV6-3 to TRBJ2-3, with D hard to call. This CDR3 has 12 residues. Trimming stripped 2 bases from V and 6 bases from J, with 6 bases between. Germline V lookup: CDR1 MNHEY, CDR2 SVGEGT. In nucleotides, the CDR3 is TGTGCCAGCAGTTACGGGGTTGATACGCAGTATTTT. This translates into CASSYGVDTQYF.